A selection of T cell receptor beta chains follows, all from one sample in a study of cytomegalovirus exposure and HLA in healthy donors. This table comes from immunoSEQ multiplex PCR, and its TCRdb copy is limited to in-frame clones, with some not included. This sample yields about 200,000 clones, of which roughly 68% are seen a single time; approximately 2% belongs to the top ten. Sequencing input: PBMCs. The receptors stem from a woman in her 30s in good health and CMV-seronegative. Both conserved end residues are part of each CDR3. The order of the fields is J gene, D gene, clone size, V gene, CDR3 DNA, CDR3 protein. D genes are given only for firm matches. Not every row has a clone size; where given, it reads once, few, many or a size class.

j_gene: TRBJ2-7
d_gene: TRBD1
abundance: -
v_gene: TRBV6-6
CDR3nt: TGTGCCAGCAGTTTCCCCCGGGACAGGGACTACGAGCAGTACTTC
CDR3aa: CASSFPRDRDYEQYF

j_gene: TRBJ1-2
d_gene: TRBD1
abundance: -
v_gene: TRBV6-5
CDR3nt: TGTGCCAGCAGTCCGGGGACAGGCTATGGCTACACCTTC
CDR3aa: CASSPGTGYGYTF

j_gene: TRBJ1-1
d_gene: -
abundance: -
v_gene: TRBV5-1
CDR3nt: TGCGCCAGCAGCCCCCCGCCGGGTTTGGGCACTGAAGCTTTCTTT
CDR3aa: CASSPPPGLGTEAFF

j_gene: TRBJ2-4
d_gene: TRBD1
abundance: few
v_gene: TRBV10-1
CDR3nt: TGCGCCAGCAGCGATGCAGGGACAGGGAGGGACATTCAGTACTTC
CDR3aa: CASSDAGTGRDIQYF

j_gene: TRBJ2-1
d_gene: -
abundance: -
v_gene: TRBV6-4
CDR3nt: TGTGCCAGCAGTGCCTCAAACATTGACAATGAGCAGTTCTTC
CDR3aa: CASSASNIDNEQFF

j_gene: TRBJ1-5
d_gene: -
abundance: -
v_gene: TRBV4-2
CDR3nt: TGTGCCAGCAGCCAGGACGGGAGGAATCAGCCCCAGCATTTT
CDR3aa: CASSQDGRNQPQHF

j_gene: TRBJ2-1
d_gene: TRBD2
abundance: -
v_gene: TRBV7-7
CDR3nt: TGTGCTAGCAGCCCCGGACTAGCGTTTAAGCAGTTCTTC
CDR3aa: CASSPGLAFKQFF

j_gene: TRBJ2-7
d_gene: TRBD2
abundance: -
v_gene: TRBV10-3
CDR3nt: TGTGCCACCCGAGGAGGGGCGGGAGAGTTCTACGAGCAGTACTTC
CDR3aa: CATRGGAGEFYEQYF

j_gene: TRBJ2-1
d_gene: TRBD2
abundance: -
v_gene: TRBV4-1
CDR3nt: TGCGCCAGCAGCCATGTGACTAGCGGCTCCTACAATGAGCAGTTCTTC
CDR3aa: CASSHVTSGSYNEQFF

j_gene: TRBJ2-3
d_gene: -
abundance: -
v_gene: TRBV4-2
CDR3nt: TGTGCCAGCAGCCAAGAGGCGGCAGATACGCAGTATTTT
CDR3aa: CASSQEAADTQYF

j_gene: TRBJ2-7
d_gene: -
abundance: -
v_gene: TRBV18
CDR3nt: TGTGCCAGCTCAGGGATGGCGGGGGAGCAGTACTTC
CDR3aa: CASSGMAGEQYF

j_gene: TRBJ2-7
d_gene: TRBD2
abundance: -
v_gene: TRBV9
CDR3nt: TGTGCCAGCAGCCCCACTTTGGGGGGGGCCTACGAGCAGTACTTC
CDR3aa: CASSPTLGGAYEQYF

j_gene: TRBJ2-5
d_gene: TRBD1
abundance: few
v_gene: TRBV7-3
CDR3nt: TGTGCCAGCAGCTTAACGGGGACAGGGTGGGAGACCCAGTACTTC
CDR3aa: CASSLTGTGWETQYF

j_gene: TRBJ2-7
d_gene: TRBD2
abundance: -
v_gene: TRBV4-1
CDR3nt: TGCGCCAGCAGCCAGTCTAGCGGGGGGGGTTACGAGCAGTACTTC
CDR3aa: CASSQSSGGGYEQYF

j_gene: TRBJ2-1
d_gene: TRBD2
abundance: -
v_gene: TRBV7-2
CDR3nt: TGTGCCAGCAGCGCCCGGGACTACCGAAACAATGAGCAGTTCTTC
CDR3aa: CASSARDYRNNEQFF

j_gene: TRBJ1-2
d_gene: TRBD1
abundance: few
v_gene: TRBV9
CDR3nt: TGTGCCAGCAGCCCCGGGCAGGGGGCGGAAGGCTACACCTTC
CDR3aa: CASSPGQGAEGYTF

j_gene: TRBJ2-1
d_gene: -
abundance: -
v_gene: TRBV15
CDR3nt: TGTGCCACCAGCACCCAGCGGGCAGGATCTCAATACAATGAGCAGTTCTTC
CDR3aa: CATSTQRAGSQYNEQFF

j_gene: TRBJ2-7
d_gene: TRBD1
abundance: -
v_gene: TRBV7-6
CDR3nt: TGTGCCAGCAGCCGCCAGGGGGCGGGTGAGCAGTACTTC
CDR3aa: CASSRQGAGEQYF

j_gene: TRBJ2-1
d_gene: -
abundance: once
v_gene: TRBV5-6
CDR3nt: TGTGCCAGCAGCTTGGTCCGGACAGCCTACAATGAGCAGTTCTTC
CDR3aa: CASSLVRTAYNEQFF

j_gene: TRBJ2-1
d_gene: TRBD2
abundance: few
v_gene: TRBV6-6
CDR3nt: TGTGCCAGCAGAGTGACTAGCGGGAGCAATGAGCAGTTCTTC
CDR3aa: CASRVTSGSNEQFF

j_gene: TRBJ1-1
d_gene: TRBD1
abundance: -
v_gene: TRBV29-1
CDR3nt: TGCAGCACAGGGACAGGGAACACTGAAGCTTTCTTT
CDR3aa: CSTGTGNTEAFF

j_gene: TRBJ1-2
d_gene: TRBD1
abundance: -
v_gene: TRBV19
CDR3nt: TGTGCCAGTAGTATCGGGACAGGGGTCAACTATGGCTACACCTTC
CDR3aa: CASSIGTGVNYGYTF

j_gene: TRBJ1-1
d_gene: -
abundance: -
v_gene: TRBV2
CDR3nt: TGTGCCAGCAGTGACATCACTGAAGCTTTCTTT
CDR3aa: CASSDITEAFF

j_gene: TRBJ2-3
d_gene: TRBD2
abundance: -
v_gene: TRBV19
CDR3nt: TGTGCCAGTAAATATCGGGACTACACAAGCACAGATACGCAGTATTTT
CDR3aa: CASKYRDYTSTDTQYF

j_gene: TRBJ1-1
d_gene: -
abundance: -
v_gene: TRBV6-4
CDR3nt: TGTGCCAGCAGTGACTGGAGCGGAAATGAAGCTTTCTTT
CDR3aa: CASSDWSGNEAFF

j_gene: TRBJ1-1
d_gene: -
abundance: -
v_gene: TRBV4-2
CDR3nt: TGTGCCAGCAGCCAAGATCAGGCCGCGATCATGAACACTGAAGCTTTCTTT
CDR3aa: CASSQDQAAIMNTEAFF

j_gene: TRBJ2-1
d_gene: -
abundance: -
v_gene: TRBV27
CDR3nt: TGTGCCAGCAGTTTAAATCCCCGCGGGGTATTGTTACGACGTAATGAGCAGTTCTTC
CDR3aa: CASSLNPRGVLLRRNEQFF

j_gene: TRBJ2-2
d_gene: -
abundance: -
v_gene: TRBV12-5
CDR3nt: TGTGCTAGTGGTTCCCCCGGGGGTCCCACTGGGGAGCTGTTTTTT
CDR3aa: CASGSPGGPTGELFF

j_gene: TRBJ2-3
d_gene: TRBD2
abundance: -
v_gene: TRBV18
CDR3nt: TGTGCCAGCTCACCACCGTTGACTAGCGGGAGGGAACACACAGATACGCAGTATTTT
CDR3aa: CASSPPLTSGREHTDTQYF

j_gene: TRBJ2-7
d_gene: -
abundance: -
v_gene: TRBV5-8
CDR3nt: TGTGCCAGCAGCTTGGCGGGACTCTCCTACGAGCAGTACTTC
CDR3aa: CASSLAGLSYEQYF

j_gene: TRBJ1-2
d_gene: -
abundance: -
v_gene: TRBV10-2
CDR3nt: TGCGCCAGCAGTGAGGTTTGGCAGGGTGACGCCGACTATGGCTACACCTTC
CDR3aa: CASSEVWQGDADYGYTF

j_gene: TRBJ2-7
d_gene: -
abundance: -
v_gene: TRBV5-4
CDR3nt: TGTGCCAGCAGCCGTTTGGGGGGCGAGCAGTACTTC
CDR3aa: CASSRLGGEQYF

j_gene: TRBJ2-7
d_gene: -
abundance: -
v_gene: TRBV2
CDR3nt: TGTGCCAGCAAAACAACTAAACCGGGACTTTACGAGCAGTACTTC
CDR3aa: CASKTTKPGLYEQYF

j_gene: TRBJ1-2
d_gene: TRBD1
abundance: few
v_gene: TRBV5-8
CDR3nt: TGTGCCAGCAGCTTGAGGGGGACAGGAGACTATGGCTACACCTTC
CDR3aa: CASSLRGTGDYGYTF

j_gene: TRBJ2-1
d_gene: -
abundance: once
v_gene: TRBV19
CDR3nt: TGTGCCAGTAGTATGACTAGTTACAATGAGCAGTTCTTC
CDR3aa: CASSMTSYNEQFF

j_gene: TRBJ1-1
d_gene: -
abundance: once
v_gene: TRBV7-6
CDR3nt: TGTGCCAGCAGCTCGTCTTACATGAACACTGAAGCTTTCTTT
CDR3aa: CASSSSYMNTEAFF

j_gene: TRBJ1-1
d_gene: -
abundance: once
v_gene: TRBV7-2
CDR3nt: TGTGCCAGCAGCCAAGACGGAGACACTGAAGCTTTCTTT
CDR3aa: CASSQDGDTEAFF

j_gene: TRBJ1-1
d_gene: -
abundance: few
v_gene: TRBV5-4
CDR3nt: TGTGCCAGCAGCTTTCCGGGAAGCCAAAACACTGAAGCTTTCTTT
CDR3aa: CASSFPGSQNTEAFF

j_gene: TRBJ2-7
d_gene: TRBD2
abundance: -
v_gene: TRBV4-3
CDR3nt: TGCGCCAGCAGCCAAGCGCGCGGGAGCTACGAGCAGTACTTC
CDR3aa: CASSQARGSYEQYF

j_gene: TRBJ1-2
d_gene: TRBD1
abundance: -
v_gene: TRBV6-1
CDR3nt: TGTGCCAGCAGTGAAAGGAGGGGACAGGGTAGCTATGGCTACACCTTC
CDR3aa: CASSERRGQGSYGYTF

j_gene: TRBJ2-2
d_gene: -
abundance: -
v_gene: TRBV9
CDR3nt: TGTGCCAGCAGCGTGAGTTCCAAAGAGAACACCGGGGAGCTGTTTTTT
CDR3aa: CASSVSSKENTGELFF

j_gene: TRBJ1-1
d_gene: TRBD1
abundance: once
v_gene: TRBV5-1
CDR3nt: TGCGCCAGCAGCTCAACGGGGCAGGGGGCAGGGAACACTGAAGCTTTCTTT
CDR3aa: CASSSTGQGAGNTEAFF

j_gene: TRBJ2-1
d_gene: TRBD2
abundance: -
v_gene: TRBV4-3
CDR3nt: TGCGCCAGCAGCCAAGATTGGACTAGCGACTACAATGAGCAGTTCTTC
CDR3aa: CASSQDWTSDYNEQFF

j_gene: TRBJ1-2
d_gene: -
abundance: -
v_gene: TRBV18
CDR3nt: TGTGCCAGCTCACCATCGCGGGGAAATGAAGGCTACACCTTC
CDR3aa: CASSPSRGNEGYTF

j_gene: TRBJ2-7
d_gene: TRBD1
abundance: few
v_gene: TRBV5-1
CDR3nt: TGCGCCAGCAGCGAGCCGGGACAGTACGAGCAGTACTTC
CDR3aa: CASSEPGQYEQYF

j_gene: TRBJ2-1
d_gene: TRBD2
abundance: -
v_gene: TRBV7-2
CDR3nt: TGTGCCAGCAGCCACAGCGCTAGCGGGGGGGCCAATGAGCAGTTCTTC
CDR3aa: CASSHSASGGANEQFF

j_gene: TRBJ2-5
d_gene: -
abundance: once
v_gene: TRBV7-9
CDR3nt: TGTGCCAGCAGCTTAGTTTCCGGGAACCAAGAGACCCAGTACTTC
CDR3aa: CASSLVSGNQETQYF

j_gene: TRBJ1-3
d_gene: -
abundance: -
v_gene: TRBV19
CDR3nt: TGTGCCAGTAGTATAGATGTCTCCTCTGGAAACACCATATATTTT
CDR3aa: CASSIDVSSGNTIYF

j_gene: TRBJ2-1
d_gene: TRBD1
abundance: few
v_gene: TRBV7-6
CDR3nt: TGTGCCAGCAGCTTGCAGGGGGAAGTTAACAATGAGCAGTTCTTC
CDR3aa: CASSLQGEVNNEQFF

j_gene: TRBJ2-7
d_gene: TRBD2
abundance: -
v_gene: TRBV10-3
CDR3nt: TGTGCCATAGCTCGGCTAGCGGGAGATCGCGAGCAGTACTTC
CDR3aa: CAIARLAGDREQYF

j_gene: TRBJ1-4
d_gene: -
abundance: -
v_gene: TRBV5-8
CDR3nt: TGTGCCAGCAGCTTTATGGAAAAACTGTTTTTT
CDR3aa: CASSFMEKLFF

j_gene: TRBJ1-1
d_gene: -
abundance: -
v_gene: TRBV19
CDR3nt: TGTGCCAGTAGTATACGGCCGGACAGTTACACTGAAGCTTTCTTT
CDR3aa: CASSIRPDSYTEAFF

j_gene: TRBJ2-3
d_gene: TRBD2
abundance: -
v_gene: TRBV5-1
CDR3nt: TGCGCCAGCAGCTTGGCCGGAACTAGCGGGGGGGCGACAGATACGCAGTATTTT
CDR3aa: CASSLAGTSGGATDTQYF

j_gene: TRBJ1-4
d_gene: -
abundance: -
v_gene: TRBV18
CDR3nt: TGTGCCAGCTCACCACGGGGGCCCTATTGGACCCCGCCGGAAGAAAAACTGTTTTTT
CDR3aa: CASSPRGPYWTPPEEKLFF

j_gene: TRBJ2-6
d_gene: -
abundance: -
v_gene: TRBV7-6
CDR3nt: TGTGCCAGCAGCATACAGGCGTCTGGGGCCAACGTCCTGACTTTC
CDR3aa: CASSIQASGANVLTF